This TCR beta chain was sequenced for a study of cytomegalovirus exposure and HLA in healthy donors. CDR1 and CDR2 from the germline V gene are MNHEY and SMNVEV (reference sequence). The CDR3 is 14 amino acids. The V segment lost 3 bases and the J segment 4 bases; nucleotides outside the gene matches: 4. Using immunoSEQ multiplex PCR, the repertoire was profiled, and TCRdb retains in-frame clones only, with some absent. The sample yields more than 300,000 clones, approximately 90% seen once. This clonotype originated in a woman younger than 35 in good health and CMV-seronegative. J is TRBJ1-2 and V is TRBV27; 8 bases are a match to TRBD1. The material sequenced was PBMCs. CDR3 in amino acids: CASSFSTGGYGYTF. The CDR3 bases are TGTGCCAGCAGTTTCTCAACAGGGGGCTATGGCTACACCTTC.